This T cell receptor (beta chain) was sequenced during a study of T cells in Graves' hyperthyroidism and ophthalmopathy. This clonotype was counted only a few times. V lost 6 bases, J lost 5 bases, and 19 bases lay in between. The CDR3 consists of 15 residues. Germline V gene lookup returns CDR1 MNHNS and CDR2 SASEGT. What was amplified from RNA transcripts were TCR beta CDR3 regions. First-round RT-PCR of the TCR CDR3 relied on the HTBI primer set. TCRdb re-called the multiplex PCR reads with MiXCR, one entry per CDR3 protein. The data show hundreds of thousands of distinct CDR3 sequences, 15% to 17% seen once.

The sample was blood. This chain uses TRBV6-1 with TRBJ2-5, with D perhaps TRBD1 or TRBD2 (5 bases each). The sequence came from a woman aged 18-29 years with Graves' hyperthyroidism that later progressed to Graves' ophthalmopathy. The CDR3 bases are TGTGCCAGCAGGGGGAGTGGGGGAGAGGGTGAGACCCAGTACTTC. Translated, it gives CASRGSGGEGETQYF.